This T cell receptor (beta chain) was profiled in a study of Ad26.COV2.S vaccination and SARS-CoV-2 variants (dated by TCRdb to the early 2020s). Context from the whole study: Donors in the vaccine arm were drawn from COV1001, a multicentre, randomized, double-blind, placebo-controlled phase I-IIa trial testing Ad26.COV2.S in healthy adults. Trial participants were randomized into five groups of five, in which low-dose or high-dose Ad26.COV2.S was given once or twice, or placebo was given on both occasions. Ad26.COV2.S was administered intramuscularly at 5 x 10^10 or 1 x 10^11 viral particles, either as a single shot or as two shots given 56 days apart. A total of 32 samples were included in the TCR-sequenced set, comprising about 20 Ad26.COV2.S vaccine recipients, 5 placebo recipients and 8 SARS-CoV-2 convalescent individuals. Blinding of investigators to trial group allocation was maintained during experiments and outcome assessment. Sequencing of the TCRbeta repertoire served to evaluate the specificity and breadth of SARS-CoV-2-reactive T cell receptors following Ad26.COV2.S vaccination.

Paper-wide results and their limitations: Higher spike-specific TCR breadth was observed in Ad26.COV2.S recipients than in placebo recipients (P = 0.0014). Non-spike TCR breadth was comparable between vaccine and placebo recipients, consistent with the vaccine containing only spike. After vaccination, substantial breadth of spike-specific CD8+ and CD4+ T cell responses was reported. The study lacked the statistical power to compare responses across vaccine doses or regimens. The authors noted that total T cell responses may have been underestimated by the TCR breadth and depth analyses.

In the paper's terms, the treatment or condition label means: around 19 received Ad26.COV2.S at low or high dose, single or two shots; 5 received placebo; per-sample allocation not given. Repertoires of vaccine and placebo recipients were sequenced from samples collected on day 63 after the first injection. In Cohort 1b, 25 adults aged 18-55 years were enrolled at a single site in Boston, USA, between 29 July and 7 August 2020. Ad26.COV2.S was a replication-incompetent adenovirus type 26 vector that expressed a prefusion-stabilized SARS-CoV-2 spike protein derived from the original Wuhan strain. At the junction V is shortened by 4 bases and J by 6 bases, with 18 bases in between. The CDR3 contains 15 residues, cysteine and phenylalanine counted. Kept here is only the CDR3 DNA, which spans 45 bases and is read in frame from base 1. From a lookup of the germline V gene, CDR1 and CDR2 are ENHRY and SYGVKD.

As for this clone: The target of this receptor is not known. It has no much larger one-base neighbor in the sample; base qualities were not kept.

The immunoSEQ Assay was used to sequence TCRbeta CDR3 regions. After extraction, genomic DNA underwent amplification by bias-controlled multiplex PCR, followed by high-throughput sequencing. As for how the authors treated the data: To quantify the absolute abundance of every unique TCRbeta CDR3 region, sequences were collapsed and filtered. T cell fraction was estimated by normalization of TCRbeta template counts to usable DNA, with usable DNA being measured through amplification of reference genes present in all nucleated cells. Repertoire TCRs were annotated as SARS-CoV-2-specific by exact matching of V gene, CDR3 amino acid sequence and J gene to a known reactive TCR set. MIRA supplied the reference SARS-CoV-2 TCR set, which was filtered for enrichment in COVID-19-positive ImmuneCODE repertoires so that public or cross-reactive TCRs were removed. Using the MIRA antigens, annotated TCRs were further analysed by specific ORF or by position within an ORF. Depth was the summed frequency of annotated unique rearrangements, while breadth was defined as annotated unique rearrangements over total unique productive rearrangements. TCR breadth was compared between groups using two-sided Wilcoxon rank-sum tests. Not all clones reach the TCRdb copy of this immuneACCESS table, which keeps in-frame sequences only. Checked studies attribute under half of the gap to unresolved V genes and leave the rest unexplained. V, J and clone size are those of that table, while D and trimming were read from the DNA. In this sample the table shows around 250,000 clones, around 87% of which occur a single time. Under 4% of the sample is taken by the ten largest.

Sample: peripheral blood, taken in a trial of Ad26.COV2.S vaccine versus placebo. The chain was built from TRBV10-3 and TRBJ1-2, and possibly TRBD1, on 5 matching bases. This sequence originates from a person between 18 and 65 years old who received the Ad26.COV2.S COVID-19 vaccine or a placebo. The CDR3 region has the sequence CAISVGSGGVDGYTF. The DNA sequence is given as TGTGCCATCAGTGTAGGATCGGGGGGAGTAGATGGCTACACCTTC.